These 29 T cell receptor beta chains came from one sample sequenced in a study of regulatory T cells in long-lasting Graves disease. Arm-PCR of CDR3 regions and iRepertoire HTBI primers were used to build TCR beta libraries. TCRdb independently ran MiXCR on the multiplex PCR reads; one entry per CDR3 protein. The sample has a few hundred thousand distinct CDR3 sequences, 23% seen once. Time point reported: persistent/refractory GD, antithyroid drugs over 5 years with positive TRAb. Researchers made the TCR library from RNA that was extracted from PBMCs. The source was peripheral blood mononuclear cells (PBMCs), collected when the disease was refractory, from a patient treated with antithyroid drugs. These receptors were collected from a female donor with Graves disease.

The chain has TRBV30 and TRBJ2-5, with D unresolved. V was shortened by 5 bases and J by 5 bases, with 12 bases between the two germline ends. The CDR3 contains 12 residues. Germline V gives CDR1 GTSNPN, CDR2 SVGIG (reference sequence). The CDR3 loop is CAWEANWETQYF. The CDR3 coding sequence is TGTGCCTGGGAGGCGAACTGGGAGACCCAGTACTTC.

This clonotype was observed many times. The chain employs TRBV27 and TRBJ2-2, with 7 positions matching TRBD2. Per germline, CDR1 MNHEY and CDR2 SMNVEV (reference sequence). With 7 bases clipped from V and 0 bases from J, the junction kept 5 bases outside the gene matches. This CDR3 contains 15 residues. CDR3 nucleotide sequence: TGTGCCAGCACCTGGGGAGGGCCGAACACCGGGGAGCTGTTTTTT. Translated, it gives CASTWGGPNTGELFF.

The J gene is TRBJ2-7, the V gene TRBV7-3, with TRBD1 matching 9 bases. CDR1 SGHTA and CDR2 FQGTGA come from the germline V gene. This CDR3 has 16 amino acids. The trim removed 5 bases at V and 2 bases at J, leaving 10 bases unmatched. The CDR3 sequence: CASSQPPGQGAYEQYF. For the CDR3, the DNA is TGTGCCAGCAGCCAACCTCCGGGACAGGGCGCCTACGAGCAGTACTTC.

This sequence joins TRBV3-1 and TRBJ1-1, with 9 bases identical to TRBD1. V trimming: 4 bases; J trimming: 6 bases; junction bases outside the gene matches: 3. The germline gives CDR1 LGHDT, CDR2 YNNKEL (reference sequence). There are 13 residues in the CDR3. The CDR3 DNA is TGTGCCAGCAGCCCGACAGGGGGGCCTGAAGCTTTCTTT. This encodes CASSPTGGPEAFF.

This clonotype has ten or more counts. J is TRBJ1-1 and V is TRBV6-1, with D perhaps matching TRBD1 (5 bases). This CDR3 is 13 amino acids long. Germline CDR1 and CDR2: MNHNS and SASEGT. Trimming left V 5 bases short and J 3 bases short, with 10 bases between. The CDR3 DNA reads TGTGCCAGCAGTCAGACAGTTTACACTGAAGCTTTCTTT. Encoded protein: CASSQTVYTEAFF.

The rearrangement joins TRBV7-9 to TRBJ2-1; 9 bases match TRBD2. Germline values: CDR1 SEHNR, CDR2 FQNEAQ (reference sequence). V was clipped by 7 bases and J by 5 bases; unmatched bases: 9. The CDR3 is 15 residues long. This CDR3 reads CASTTGTSIHNEQFF. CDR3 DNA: TGTGCCAGCACAACCGGGACTAGCATCCACAATGAGCAGTTCTTC. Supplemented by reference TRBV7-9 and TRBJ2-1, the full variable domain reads DTGVSQNPRHKITKRGQNVTFRCDPISEHNRLYWYRQTLGQGPEFLTYFQNEAQLEKSRLLSDRFSAERPKGSFSTLEIQRTEQGDSAMYLCASTTGTSIHNEQFFGPGTRLTVL.

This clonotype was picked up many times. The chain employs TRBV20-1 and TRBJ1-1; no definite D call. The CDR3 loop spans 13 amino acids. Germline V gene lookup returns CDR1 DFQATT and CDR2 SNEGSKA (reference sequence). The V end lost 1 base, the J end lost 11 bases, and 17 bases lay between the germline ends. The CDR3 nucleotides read TGCAGTGCTAGAGTCCCTCTGGGGATTGGGGCTTTCTTT. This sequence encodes CSARVPLGIGAFF.

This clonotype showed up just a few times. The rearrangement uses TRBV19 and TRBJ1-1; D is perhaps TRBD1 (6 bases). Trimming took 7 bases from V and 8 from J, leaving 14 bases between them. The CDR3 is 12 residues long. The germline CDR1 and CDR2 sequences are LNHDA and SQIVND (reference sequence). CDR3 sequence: CASTNSRGEAFF. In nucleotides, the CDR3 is TGTGCCAGTACCAACTCGAGGGGGGAAGCTTTCTTT. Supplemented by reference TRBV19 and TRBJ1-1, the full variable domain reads DGGITQSPKYLFRKEGQNVTLSCEQNLNHDAMYWYRQDPGQGLRLIYYSQIVNDFQKGDIAEGYSVSREKKESFPLTVTSAQKNPTAFYLCASTNSRGEAFFGQGTRLTVV.

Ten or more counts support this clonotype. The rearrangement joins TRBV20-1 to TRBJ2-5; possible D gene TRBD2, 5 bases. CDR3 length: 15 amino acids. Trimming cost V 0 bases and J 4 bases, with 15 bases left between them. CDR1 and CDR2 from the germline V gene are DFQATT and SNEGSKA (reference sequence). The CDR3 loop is CSARDPSREGETQYF. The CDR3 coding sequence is TGCAGTGCTAGAGACCCAAGCCGCGAGGGAGAGACCCAGTACTTC.

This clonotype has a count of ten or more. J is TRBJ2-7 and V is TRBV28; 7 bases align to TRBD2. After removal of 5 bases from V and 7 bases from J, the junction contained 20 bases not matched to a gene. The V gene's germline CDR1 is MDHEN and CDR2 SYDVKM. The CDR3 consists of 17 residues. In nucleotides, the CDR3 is TGTGCCAGCAGTCCATTACTTGGACTAGTTTCTCGGGGGGAGCAGTACTTC. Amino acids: CASSPLLGLVSRGEQYF.

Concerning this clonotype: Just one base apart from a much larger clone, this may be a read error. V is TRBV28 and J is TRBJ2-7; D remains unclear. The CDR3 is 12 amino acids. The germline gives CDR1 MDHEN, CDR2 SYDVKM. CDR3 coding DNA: TGTGCCAGCAGCCCCATCTTCGGCGAGCGGTACTTC. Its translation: CASSPIFGERYF.

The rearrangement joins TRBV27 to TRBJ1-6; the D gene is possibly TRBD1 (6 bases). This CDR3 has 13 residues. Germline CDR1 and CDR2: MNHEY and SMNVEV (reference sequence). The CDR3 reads CGLGTLSNSPLHF. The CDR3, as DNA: TGTGGCCTCGGGACACTATCTAATTCACCCCTCCACTTT.

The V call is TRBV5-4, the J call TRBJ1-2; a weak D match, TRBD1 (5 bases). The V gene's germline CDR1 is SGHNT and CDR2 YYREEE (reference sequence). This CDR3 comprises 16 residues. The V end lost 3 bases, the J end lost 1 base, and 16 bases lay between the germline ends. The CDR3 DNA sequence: TGTGCCAGCAGCTCCTTCCGGGACGGATATAACTATGGCTACACCTTC. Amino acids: CASSSFRDGYNYGYTF.

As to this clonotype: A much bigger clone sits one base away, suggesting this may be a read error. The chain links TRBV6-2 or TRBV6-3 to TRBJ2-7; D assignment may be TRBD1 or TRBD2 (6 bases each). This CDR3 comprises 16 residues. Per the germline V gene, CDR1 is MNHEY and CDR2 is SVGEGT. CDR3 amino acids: CASSYSGRGGGYGQYF. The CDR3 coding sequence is TGTGCCAGCAGTTATTCCGGGAGAGGGGGTGGGTACGGGCAGTACTTC.

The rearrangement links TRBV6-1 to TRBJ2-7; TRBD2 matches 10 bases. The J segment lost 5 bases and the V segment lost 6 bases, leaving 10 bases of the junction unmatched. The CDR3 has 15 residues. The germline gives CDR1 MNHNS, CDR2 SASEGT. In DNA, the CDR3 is TGTGCCAGCAGCTCTACCCTAGCGGGAGTCGACGAGCAGTACTTC. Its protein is CASSSTLAGVDEQYF.

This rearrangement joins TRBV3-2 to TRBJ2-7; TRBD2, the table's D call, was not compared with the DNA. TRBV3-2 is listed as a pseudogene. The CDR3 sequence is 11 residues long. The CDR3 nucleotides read TGTGCCAGGGGAGCGACCCACGAGCAGTACTTC. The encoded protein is CARGATHEQYF.

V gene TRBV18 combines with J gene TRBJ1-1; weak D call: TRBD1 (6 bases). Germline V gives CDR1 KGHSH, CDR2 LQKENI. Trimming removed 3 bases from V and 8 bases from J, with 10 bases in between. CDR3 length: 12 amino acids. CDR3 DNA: TGTGCCAGCTCACCCCCGGGGGGCGAAGCTTTCTTT. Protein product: CASSPPGGEAFF.

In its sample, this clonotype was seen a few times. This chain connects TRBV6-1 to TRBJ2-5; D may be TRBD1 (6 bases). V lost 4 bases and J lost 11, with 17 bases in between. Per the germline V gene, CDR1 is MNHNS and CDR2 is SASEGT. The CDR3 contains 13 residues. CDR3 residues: CASSAGTLWAQYF. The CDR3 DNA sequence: TGTGCCAGCAGTGCCGGGACACTTTGGGCGCAGTACTTC.

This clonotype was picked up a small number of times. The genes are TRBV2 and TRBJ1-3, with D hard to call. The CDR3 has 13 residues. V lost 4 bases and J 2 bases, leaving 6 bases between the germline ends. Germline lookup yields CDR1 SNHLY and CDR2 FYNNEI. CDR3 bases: TGTGCCAGCAGTGGGGCGGCTGGAAACACCATATATTTT. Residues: CASSGAAGNTIYF.

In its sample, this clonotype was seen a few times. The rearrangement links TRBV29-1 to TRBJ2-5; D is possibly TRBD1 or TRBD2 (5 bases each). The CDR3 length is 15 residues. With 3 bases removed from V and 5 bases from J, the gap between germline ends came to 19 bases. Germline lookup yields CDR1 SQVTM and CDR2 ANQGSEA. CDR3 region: CSVENGASRRETQYF. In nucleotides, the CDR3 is TGCAGCGTTGAGAACGGGGCTTCAAGGAGGGAGACCCAGTACTTC. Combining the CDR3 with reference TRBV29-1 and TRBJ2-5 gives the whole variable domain SAVISQKPSRDICQRGTSLTIQCQVDSQVTMMFWYRQQPGQSLTLIATANQGSEATYESGFVIDKFPISRPNLTFSTLTVSNMSPEDSSIYLCSVENGASRRETQYFGPGTRLLVL.

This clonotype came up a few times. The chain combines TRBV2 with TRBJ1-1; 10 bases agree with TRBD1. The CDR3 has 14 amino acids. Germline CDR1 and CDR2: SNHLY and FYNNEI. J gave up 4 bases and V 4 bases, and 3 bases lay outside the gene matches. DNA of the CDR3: TGTGCCAGCAGTGTTAGACAGGGGGCCACTGAAGCTTTCTTT. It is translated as CASSVRQGATEAFF.

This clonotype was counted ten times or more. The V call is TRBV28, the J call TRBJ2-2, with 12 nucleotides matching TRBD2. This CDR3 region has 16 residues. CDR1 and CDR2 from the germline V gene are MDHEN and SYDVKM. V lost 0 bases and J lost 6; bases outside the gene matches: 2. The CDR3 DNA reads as TGTGCCAGCAGTTTATGGACTAGCGGGAGTCCCGGGGAGCTGTTTTTT. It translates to CASSLWTSGSPGELFF.

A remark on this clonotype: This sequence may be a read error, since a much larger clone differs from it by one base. CDR3 sequence (DNA): TGTGCCAGCAGTGACGTTGGAAACACCACATATTTT. Its translation is CASSDVGNTTYF. This chain connects TRBV2 to TRBJ1-3; D ambiguous. Germline lookup yields CDR1 SNHLY and CDR2 FYNNEI. The CDR3 is 12 amino acids.

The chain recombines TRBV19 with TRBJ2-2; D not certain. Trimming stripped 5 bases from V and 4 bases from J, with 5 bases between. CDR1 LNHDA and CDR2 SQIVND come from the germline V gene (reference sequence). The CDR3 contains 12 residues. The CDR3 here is CASSAPTGELFF. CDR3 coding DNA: TGTGCCAGTAGTGCGCCCACCGGGGAGCTGTTTTTT.

The CDR3: CASSHSPGRETQYF. DNA of the CDR3: TGTGCCAGCAGTCACTCGCCAGGGCGGGAGACCCAGTACTTC. This chain links TRBV6-1 with TRBJ2-5; D perhaps matches TRBD1 (5 bases). The germline gives CDR1 MNHNS, CDR2 SASEGT. The CDR3 has 14 residues. The V gene lost 5 bases and the J gene lost 5 bases, with 15 bases spanning the gap.

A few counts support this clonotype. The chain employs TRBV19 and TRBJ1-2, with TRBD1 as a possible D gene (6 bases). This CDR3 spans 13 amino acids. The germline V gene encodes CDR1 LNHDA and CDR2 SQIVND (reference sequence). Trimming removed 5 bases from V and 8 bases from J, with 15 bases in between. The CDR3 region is CASSDHRDLGYTF. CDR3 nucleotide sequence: TGTGCCAGTAGTGACCACAGGGACTTAGGCTACACCTTC.

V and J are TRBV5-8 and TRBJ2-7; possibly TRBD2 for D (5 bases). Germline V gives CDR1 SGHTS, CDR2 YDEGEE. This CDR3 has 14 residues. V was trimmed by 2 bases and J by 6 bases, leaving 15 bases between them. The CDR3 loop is CASSFSSQVSEQYF. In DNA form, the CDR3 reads TGTGCCAGCAGCTTTTCTAGCCAGGTTTCCGAGCAGTACTTC.

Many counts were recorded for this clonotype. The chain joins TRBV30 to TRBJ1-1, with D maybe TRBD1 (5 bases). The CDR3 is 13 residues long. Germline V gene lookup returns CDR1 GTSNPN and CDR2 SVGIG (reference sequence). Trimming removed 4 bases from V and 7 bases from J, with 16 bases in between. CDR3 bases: TGTGCCTGGACAGCCAGCCCAGACAGTGAAGCTTTCTTT. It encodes CAWTASPDSEAFF.

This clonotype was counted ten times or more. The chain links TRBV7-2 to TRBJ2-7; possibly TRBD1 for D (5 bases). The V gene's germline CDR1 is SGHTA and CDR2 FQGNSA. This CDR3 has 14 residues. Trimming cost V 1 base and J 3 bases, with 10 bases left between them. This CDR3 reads CASSLGQGVYEQYF. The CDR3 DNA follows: TGTGCCAGCAGCTTAGGGCAGGGCGTCTACGAGCAGTACTTC.